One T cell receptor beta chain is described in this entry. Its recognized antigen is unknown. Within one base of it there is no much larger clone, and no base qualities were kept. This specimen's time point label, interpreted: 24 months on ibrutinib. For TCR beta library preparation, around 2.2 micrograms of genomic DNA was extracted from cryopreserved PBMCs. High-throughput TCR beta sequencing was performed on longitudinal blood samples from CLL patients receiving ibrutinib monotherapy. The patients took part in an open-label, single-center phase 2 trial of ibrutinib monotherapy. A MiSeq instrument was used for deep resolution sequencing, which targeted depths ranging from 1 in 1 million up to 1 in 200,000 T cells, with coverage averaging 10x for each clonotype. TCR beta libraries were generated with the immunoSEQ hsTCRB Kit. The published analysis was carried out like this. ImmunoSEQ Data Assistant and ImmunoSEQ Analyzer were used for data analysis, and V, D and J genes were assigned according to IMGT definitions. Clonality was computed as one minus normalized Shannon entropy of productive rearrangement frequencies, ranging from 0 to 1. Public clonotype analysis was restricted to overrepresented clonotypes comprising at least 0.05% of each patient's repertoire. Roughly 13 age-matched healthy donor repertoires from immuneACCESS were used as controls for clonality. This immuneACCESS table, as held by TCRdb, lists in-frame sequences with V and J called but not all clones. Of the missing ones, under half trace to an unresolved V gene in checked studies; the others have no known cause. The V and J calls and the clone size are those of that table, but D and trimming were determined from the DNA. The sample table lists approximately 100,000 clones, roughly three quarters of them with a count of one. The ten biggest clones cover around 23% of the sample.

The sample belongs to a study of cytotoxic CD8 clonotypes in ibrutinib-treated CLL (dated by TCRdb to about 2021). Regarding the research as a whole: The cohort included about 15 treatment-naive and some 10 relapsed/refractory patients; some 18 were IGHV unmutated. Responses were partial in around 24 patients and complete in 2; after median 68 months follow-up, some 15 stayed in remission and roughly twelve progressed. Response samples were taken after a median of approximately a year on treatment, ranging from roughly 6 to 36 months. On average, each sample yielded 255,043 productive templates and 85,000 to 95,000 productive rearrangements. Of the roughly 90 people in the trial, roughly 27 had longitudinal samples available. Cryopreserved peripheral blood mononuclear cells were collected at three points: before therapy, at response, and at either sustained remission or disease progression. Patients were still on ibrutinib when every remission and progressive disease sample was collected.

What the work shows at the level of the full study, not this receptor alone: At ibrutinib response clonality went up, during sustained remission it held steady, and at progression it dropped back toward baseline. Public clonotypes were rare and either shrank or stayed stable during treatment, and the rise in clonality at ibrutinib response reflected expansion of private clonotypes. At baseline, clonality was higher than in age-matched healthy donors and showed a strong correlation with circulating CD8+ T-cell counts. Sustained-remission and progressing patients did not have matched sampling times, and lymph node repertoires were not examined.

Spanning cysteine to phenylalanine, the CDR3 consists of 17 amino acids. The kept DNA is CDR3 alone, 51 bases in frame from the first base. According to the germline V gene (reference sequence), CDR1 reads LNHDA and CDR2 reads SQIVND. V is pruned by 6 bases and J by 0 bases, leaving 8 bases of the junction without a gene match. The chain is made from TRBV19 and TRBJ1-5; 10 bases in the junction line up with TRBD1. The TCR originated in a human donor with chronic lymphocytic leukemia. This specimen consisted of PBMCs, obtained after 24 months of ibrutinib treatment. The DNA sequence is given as TGTGCCAGTAGCCCGACAGGGGGCCGGAATAGCAATCAGCCCCAGCATTTT. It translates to CASSPTGGRNSNQPQHF.